This TCR beta chain was obtained from a study of response to subunit inactivated influenza vaccine. Study-level points and caveats: The authors suggested that few new T cells are recruited per seasonal influenza vaccination.

From germline, CDR1 is DFQATT and CDR2 SNEGSKA (reference sequence). V was cut by 4 bases and J by 6 bases, with 13 bases left in between. The CDR3 spans 13 residues. A few counts support this clonotype. Its target is unknown. TCRdb re-analysed the RT-PCR reads in MiXCR, keeping a single row per CDR3 protein. The table has roughly 170,000 distinct CDR3 sequences, around 9.2% seen once. J is TRBJ1-5 and V is TRBV20-1; D perhaps matches TRBD1 (5 bases). The TCR sequence derives from a man in his fifties who received an inactivated influenza vaccine. The material was non-naive T cells sorted from PBMCs, obtained on the day of vaccination. As DNA, the CDR3 is TGCAGTGCTAAGGGTTCTGGGGGTCAGCCCCAGCATTTT. Translated: CSAKGSGGQPQHF.